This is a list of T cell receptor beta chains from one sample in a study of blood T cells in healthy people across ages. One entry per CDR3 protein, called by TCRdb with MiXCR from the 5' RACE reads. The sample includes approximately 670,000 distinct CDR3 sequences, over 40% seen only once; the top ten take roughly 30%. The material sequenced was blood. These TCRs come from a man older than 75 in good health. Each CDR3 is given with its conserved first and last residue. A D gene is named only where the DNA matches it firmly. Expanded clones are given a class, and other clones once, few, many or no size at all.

CDR3 protein: CASSLEGWDNEQFF
CDR3 DNA: TGTGCCAGCAGCTTAGAGGGTTGGGACAATGAGCAGTTCTTC
clone size: many
J gene: TRBJ2-1
D gene: .
V gene: TRBV7-2

CDR3 protein: CASSLVLVSGSSEQFF
CDR3 DNA: TGTGCCAGCAGCTTGGTTTTGGTTAGCGGGAGTAGTGAGCAGTTCTTC
clone size: few
J gene: TRBJ2-1
D gene: TRBD2
V gene: TRBV5-6

CDR3 protein: CSARPDREMGQETQYF
CDR3 DNA: TGCAGTGCTAGACCCGACAGGGAGATGGGCCAAGAGACCCAGTACTTC
clone size: few
J gene: TRBJ2-5
D gene: TRBD1
V gene: TRBV20-1

CDR3 protein: CASSQTSGGASGANVLTF
CDR3 DNA: TGTGCCAGCAGCCAGACTAGCGGGGGGGCCTCTGGGGCCAACGTCCTGACTTTC
clone size: .
J gene: TRBJ2-6
D gene: TRBD2
V gene: TRBV4-2

CDR3 protein: CASSPLGGETQYF
CDR3 DNA: TGTGCCAGCTCACCCTTGGGAGGAGAGACCCAGTACTTC
clone size: few
J gene: TRBJ2-5
D gene: .
V gene: TRBV18

CDR3 protein: CASSLRTGYHEQFF
CDR3 DNA: TGTGCCAGCAGTCTTCGGACAGGGTACCATGAGCAGTTCTTC
clone size: .
J gene: TRBJ2-1
D gene: TRBD1
V gene: TRBV6-5

CDR3 protein: CASSYTGLAGSTDTQYF
CDR3 DNA: TGTGCCAGCAGTTACACCGGACTAGCGGGCAGCACAGATACGCAGTATTTT
clone size: .
J gene: TRBJ2-3
D gene: TRBD2
V gene: TRBV6-5

CDR3 protein: CASSLSGSANTGELFF
CDR3 DNA: TGTGCCAGCAGCCTAAGCGGGAGCGCGAACACCGGGGAGCTGTTTTTT
clone size: many
J gene: TRBJ2-2
D gene: TRBD2
V gene: TRBV9

CDR3 protein: CASSPGQGGGDTQYF
CDR3 DNA: TGTGCCAGCAGCCCCGGACAGGGGGGGGGAGATACGCAGTATTTT
clone size: .
J gene: TRBJ2-3
D gene: TRBD1
V gene: TRBV7-3

CDR3 protein: CASRGQGIYNEQFF
CDR3 DNA: TGTGCCAGCCGAGGACAGGGGATTTACAATGAGCAGTTCTTC
clone size: few
J gene: TRBJ2-1
D gene: TRBD1
V gene: TRBV6-6

CDR3 protein: CASSLAERHIDQPQHF
CDR3 DNA: TGTGCCAGCAGTTTAGCAGAACGACACATCGATCAGCCCCAGCATTTT
clone size: .
J gene: TRBJ1-5
D gene: .
V gene: TRBV28

CDR3 protein: CASSLVGSSYEQYF
CDR3 DNA: TGTGCCAGCAGTTTAGTCGGGAGCTCCTACGAGCAGTACTTC
clone size: many
J gene: TRBJ2-7
D gene: .
V gene: TRBV7-2

CDR3 protein: CASSLLGGGDGYTF
CDR3 DNA: TGTGCCAGCAGCCTTCTAGGGGGGGGCGATGGCTACACCTTC
clone size: .
J gene: TRBJ1-2
D gene: .
V gene: TRBV5-6

CDR3 protein: CAVLSGGYEQYF
CDR3 DNA: TGTGCCGTCTTGTCAGGGGGCTACGAGCAGTACTTC
clone size: few
J gene: TRBJ2-7
D gene: TRBD1
V gene: TRBV25-1

CDR3 protein: CASSLAQEQGAAGEQYF
CDR3 DNA: TGTGCCAGCAGCTTAGCCCAGGAACAGGGGGCCGCCGGCGAGCAGTACTTC
clone size: many
J gene: TRBJ2-7
D gene: TRBD1
V gene: TRBV7-2

CDR3 protein: CSARDQGQGANYGYTF
CDR3 DNA: TGCAGTGCTAGAGATCAAGGGCAGGGAGCTAACTATGGCTACACCTTC
clone size: many
J gene: TRBJ1-2
D gene: .
V gene: TRBV20-1

CDR3 protein: CATSDPAGLDTDTQYF
CDR3 DNA: TGTGCCACCAGTGATCCCGCGGGGTTGGATACGGATACGCAGTATTTT
clone size: .
J gene: TRBJ2-3
D gene: .
V gene: TRBV24-1

CDR3 protein: CASTPMTGFSTDTQYF
CDR3 DNA: TGTGCCAGCACCCCCATGACGGGGTTTAGTACAGATACGCAGTATTTT
clone size: few
J gene: TRBJ2-3
D gene: .
V gene: TRBV11-2

CDR3 protein: CASSYSTAPGTEAFF
CDR3 DNA: TGTGCCAGCAGTTACTCGACAGCGCCCGGCACTGAAGCTTTCTTT
clone size: .
J gene: TRBJ1-1
D gene: .
V gene: TRBV6-5

CDR3 protein: CASSTRGGPYEQYF
CDR3 DNA: TGTGCCAGCAGCACTAGGGGCGGCCCCTACGAGCAGTACTTC
clone size: .
J gene: TRBJ2-7
D gene: .
V gene: TRBV7-9

CDR3 protein: CSVAKANTEAFF
CDR3 DNA: TGCAGCGTTGCGAAGGCTAACACTGAAGCTTTCTTT
clone size: .
J gene: TRBJ1-1
D gene: .
V gene: TRBV29-1

CDR3 protein: CSATKPGTGGGQPQHF
CDR3 DNA: TGCAGTGCCACAAAACCCGGGACAGGGGGAGGTCAGCCCCAGCATTTT
clone size: .
J gene: TRBJ1-5
D gene: TRBD1
V gene: TRBV20-1

CDR3 protein: CASSWAVSTEAFF
CDR3 DNA: TGTGCCAGCAGCTGGGCCGTATCCACTGAAGCTTTCTTT
clone size: .
J gene: TRBJ1-1
D gene: .
V gene: TRBV5-6

CDR3 protein: CASSYNFLGTGVETQYF
CDR3 DNA: TGTGCCAGCAGTTACAACTTTCTAGGGACAGGGGTAGAGACCCAGTACTTC
clone size: .
J gene: TRBJ2-5
D gene: TRBD1
V gene: TRBV6-5

CDR3 protein: CASSLAGGVGANVLTF
CDR3 DNA: TGTGCCAGCAGCTTAGCAGGGGGAGTGGGGGCCAACGTCCTGACTTTC
clone size: .
J gene: TRBJ2-6
D gene: .
V gene: TRBV7-2

CDR3 protein: CASSIAGVHTDTQYF
CDR3 DNA: TGTGCCAGCTCTATAGCGGGAGTGCACACAGATACGCAGTATTTT
clone size: .
J gene: TRBJ2-3
D gene: TRBD2
V gene: TRBV6-2/TRBV6-3

CDR3 protein: CASSHPSTSGSTYEQYF
CDR3 DNA: TGTGCCAGCAGCCACCCGTCGACTAGCGGGAGCACCTACGAGCAGTACTTC
clone size: few
J gene: TRBJ2-7
D gene: TRBD2
V gene: TRBV4-2

CDR3 protein: CSARALAGVYNEQFF
CDR3 DNA: TGCAGTGCTAGAGCACTAGCGGGGGTTTACAATGAGCAGTTCTTC
clone size: .
J gene: TRBJ2-1
D gene: TRBD2
V gene: TRBV20-1

CDR3 protein: CSAQRGQGTNIQYF
CDR3 DNA: TGCAGTGCCCAACGAGGACAGGGAACAAACATTCAGTACTTC
clone size: .
J gene: TRBJ2-4
D gene: TRBD1
V gene: TRBV20-1

CDR3 protein: CASSLRSEQFF
CDR3 DNA: TGCGCCAGCAGCCTGCGTTCTGAGCAGTTCTTC
clone size: many
J gene: TRBJ2-1
D gene: .
V gene: TRBV5-1

CDR3 protein: CASSVAPPRDNEQFF
CDR3 DNA: TGTGCCAGCAGCGTGGCCCCACCTAGAGACAATGAGCAGTTCTTC
clone size: .
J gene: TRBJ2-1
D gene: .
V gene: TRBV9

CDR3 protein: CASRIKCAVLAYEQYF
CDR3 DNA: TGTGCCAGCAGAATCAAGTGCGCGGTATTGGCCTACGAGCAGTACTTC
clone size: .
J gene: TRBJ2-7
D gene: .
V gene: TRBV21-1

CDR3 protein: CTSSQEYRVQTEAFF
CDR3 DNA: TGCACCAGCAGCCAGGAATACAGGGTTCAAACTGAAGCTTTCTTT
clone size: .
J gene: TRBJ1-1
D gene: .
V gene: TRBV4-3

CDR3 protein: CASSLGAVSHEQYF
CDR3 DNA: TGTGCCAGCAGCTTAGGGGCAGTGTCCCACGAGCAGTACTTC
clone size: .
J gene: TRBJ2-7
D gene: .
V gene: TRBV11-2

CDR3 protein: CASSFLGVAGSTGANVLTF
CDR3 DNA: TGTGCCAGCAGCTTCCTCGGGGTAGCGGGAAGTACTGGGGCCAACGTCCTGACTTTC
clone size: once
J gene: TRBJ2-6
D gene: TRBD2
V gene: TRBV7-9

CDR3 protein: CASSQDLTGVRETQYF
CDR3 DNA: TGTGCCAGCAGCCAAGATCTCACAGGGGTACGGGAGACCCAGTACTTC
clone size: .
J gene: TRBJ2-5
D gene: TRBD1
V gene: TRBV3-1